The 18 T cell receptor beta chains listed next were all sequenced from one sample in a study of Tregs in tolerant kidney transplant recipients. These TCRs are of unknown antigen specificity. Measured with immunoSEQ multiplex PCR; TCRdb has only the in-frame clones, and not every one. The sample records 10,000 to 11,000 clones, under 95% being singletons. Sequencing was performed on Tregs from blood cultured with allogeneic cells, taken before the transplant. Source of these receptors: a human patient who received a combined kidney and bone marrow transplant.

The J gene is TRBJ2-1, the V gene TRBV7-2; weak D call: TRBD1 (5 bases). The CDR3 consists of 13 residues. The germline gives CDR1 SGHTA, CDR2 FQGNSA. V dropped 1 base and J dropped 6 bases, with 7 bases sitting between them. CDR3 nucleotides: TGTGCCAGCAGCTTAGGCAGGGTCAATGAGCAGTTCTTC. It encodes CASSLGRVNEQFF.

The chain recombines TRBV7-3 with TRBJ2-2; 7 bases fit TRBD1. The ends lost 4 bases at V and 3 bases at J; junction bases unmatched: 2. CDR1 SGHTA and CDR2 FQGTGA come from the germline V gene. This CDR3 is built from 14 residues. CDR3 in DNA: TGTGCCAGCAGCTCCGGACAGGACACCGGGGAGCTGTTTTTT. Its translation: CASSSGQDTGELFF.

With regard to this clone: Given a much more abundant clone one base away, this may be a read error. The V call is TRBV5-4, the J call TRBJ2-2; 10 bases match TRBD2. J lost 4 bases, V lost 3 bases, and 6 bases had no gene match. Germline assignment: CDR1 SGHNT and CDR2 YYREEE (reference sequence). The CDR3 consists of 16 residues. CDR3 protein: CASSSLTSGRTGELFF. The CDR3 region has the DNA TGTGCCAGCAGCTCCTTGACTAGCGGGCGCACCGGGGAGCTGTTTTTT.

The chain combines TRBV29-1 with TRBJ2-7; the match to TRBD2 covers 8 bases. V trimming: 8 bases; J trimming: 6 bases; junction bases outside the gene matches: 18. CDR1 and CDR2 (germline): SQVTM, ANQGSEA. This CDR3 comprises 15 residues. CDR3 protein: CSHPRGAREACEQYF. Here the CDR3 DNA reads TGCAGCCATCCCCGGGGGGCGCGGGAGGCCTGCGAGCAGTACTTC.

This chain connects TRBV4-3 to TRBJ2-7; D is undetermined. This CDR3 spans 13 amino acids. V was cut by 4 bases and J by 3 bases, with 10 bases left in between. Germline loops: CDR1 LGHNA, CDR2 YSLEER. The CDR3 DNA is TGCGCCAGCAGCCCCTTTTTGGGCTACGAGCAGTACTTC. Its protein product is CASSPFLGYEQYF.

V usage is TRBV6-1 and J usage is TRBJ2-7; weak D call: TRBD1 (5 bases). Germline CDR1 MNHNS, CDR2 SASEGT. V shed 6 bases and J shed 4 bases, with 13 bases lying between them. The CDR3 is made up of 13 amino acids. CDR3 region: CASRSTGIYEQYF. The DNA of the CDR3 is TGTGCCAGCAGAAGTACAGGAATTTACGAGCAGTACTTC.

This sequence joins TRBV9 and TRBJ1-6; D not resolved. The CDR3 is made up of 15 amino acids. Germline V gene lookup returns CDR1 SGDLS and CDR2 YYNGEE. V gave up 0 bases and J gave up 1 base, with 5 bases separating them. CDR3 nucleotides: TGTGCCAGCAGCGTAGGTGGGTCCTATAATTCACCCCTCCACTTT. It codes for CASSVGGSYNSPLHF.

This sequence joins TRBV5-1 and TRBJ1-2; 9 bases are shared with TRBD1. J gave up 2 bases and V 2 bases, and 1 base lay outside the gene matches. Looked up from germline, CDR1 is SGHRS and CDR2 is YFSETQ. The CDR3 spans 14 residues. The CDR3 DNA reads TGCGCCAGCAGCTTAGGACAGGGGAACTATGGCTACACCTTC. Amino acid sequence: CASSLGQGNYGYTF.

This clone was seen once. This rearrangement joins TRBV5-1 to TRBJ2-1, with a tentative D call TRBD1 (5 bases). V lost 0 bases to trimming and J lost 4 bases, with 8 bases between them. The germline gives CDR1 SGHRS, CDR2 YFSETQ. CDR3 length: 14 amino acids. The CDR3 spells CASSLGQLYNEQFF. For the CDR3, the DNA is TGCGCCAGCAGCTTGGGACAGTTATACAATGAGCAGTTCTTC.

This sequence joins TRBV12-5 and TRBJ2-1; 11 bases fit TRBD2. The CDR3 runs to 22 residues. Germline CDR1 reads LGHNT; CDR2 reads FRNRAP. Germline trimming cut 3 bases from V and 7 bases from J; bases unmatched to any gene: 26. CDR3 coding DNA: TGTGCTAGTGGTTTCTTCCCTATTAGACTAGCGGGATGGTCCGAAAGGGTTAATGAGCAGTTCTTC. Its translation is CASGFFPIRLAGWSERVNEQFF.

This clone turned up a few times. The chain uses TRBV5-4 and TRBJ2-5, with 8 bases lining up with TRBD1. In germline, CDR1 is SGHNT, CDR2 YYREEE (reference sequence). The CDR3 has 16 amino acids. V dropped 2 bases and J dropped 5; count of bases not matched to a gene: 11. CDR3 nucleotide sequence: TGTGCCAGCAGCTTCATAGGGGACAGGACGTGGGAGACCCAGTACTTC. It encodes CASSFIGDRTWETQYF.

The CDR3 loop reads CASSPLVVAEAFF. In DNA form, the CDR3 reads TGTGCCAGCAGCCCCCTTGTTGTGGCTGAAGCTTTCTTT. The chain has TRBV7-9 and TRBJ1-1; unclear D gene. The germline V and J ends were trimmed by 5 bases and 6 bases, with 13 bases remaining between them. The germline CDR1 and CDR2 sequences are SEHNR and FQNEAQ (reference sequence). The CDR3 runs 13 residues.

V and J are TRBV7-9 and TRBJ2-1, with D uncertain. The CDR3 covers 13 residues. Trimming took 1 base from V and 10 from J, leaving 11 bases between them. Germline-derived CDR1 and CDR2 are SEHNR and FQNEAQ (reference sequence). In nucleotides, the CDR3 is TGTGCCAGCAGCTTAGGGGCTTGGCGGGAGCAGTTCTTC. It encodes CASSLGAWREQFF.

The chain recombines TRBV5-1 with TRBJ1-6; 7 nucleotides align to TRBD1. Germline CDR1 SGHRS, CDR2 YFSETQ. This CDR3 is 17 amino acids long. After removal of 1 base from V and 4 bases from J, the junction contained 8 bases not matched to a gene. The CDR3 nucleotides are TGCGCCAGCAGCTTGAGGGGGCGCGGACGTTATAATTCACCCCTCCACTTT. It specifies CASSLRGRGRYNSPLHF.

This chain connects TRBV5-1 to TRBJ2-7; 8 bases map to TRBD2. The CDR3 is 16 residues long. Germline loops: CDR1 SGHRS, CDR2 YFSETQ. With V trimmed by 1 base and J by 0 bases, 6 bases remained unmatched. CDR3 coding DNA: TGCGCCAGCAGCTTGTATAGCGGGACCCTCTCCTACGAGCAGTACTTC. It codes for CASSLYSGTLSYEQYF.

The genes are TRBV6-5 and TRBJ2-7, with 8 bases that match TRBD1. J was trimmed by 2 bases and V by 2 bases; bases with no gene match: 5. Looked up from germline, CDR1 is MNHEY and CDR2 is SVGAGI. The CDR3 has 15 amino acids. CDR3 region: CASSYLGTGTYEQYF. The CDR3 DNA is TGTGCCAGCAGTTACCTGGGGACAGGAACCTACGAGCAGTACTTC.

CDR3 nucleotides: TGTGCCAGCTCACCACTGGGGGTGAGCACTGAAGCTTTCTTT. Residues: CASSPLGVSTEAFF. The J gene is TRBJ1-1, the V gene TRBV18; a weak D match, TRBD1 (5 bases). The CDR3 is made up of 14 amino acids. Germline CDR1 KGHSH, CDR2 LQKENI. Trimming cost V 1 base and J 4 bases, with 10 bases left between them.

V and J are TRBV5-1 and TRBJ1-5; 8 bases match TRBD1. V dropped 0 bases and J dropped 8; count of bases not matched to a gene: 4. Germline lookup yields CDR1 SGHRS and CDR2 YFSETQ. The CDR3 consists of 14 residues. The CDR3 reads CASSLAGTGEPQHF. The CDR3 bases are TGCGCCAGCAGCTTGGCCGGGACAGGAGAGCCCCAGCATTTT.